The sample holds a few counts of the clone carrying this TCR beta chain. Its antigen is unknown. Treatment described: roughly 11-day PBMC culture with coronavirus spike peptide pools or control peptides (ViraFEST assay). This record comes from a study of vaccination and CD4 T cells after COVID-19. Study-wide results and limits: The median count of SARS-CoV-2-reactive clonotypes rose from around 20 to 38, not significantly. Looking at convalescent patients, a median approximately 86% of reactive clones were present only post-vaccination.

Germline trimming cut 4 bases from V and 3 bases from J; bases unmatched to any gene: 8. Germline V gives CDR1 SEHNR, CDR2 FQNEAQ (reference sequence). The CDR3 is made up of 15 amino acids. Cultured CD4+ T cell DNA underwent sequencing with the Oncomine TCR Beta short-read assay. TCRdb used MiXCR to reprocess the PCR reads, holding one entry per CDR3 protein. Among more than 20,000 distinct CDR3 sequences listed, around 50% were seen once. The gene calls are TRBV7-9 and TRBJ1-1; 7 bases map to TRBD1. The material was CD4+ T cells from blood, cultured in vitro, obtained before SARS-CoV-2 vaccination. This TCR derives from a human donor who received a COVID-19 vaccine. This chain's CDR3 is CASSSTGEGDTEAFF. The CDR3 DNA sequence: TGTGCCAGCAGCTCCACAGGGGAGGGGGACACTGAAGCTTTCTTT.